This is a list of T cell receptor beta chains from one sample in a study of T cell repertoires in cytomegalovirus infection. TCRdb called the reads again in MiXCR, with one record for every CDR3 protein. This sample carries just under 300,000 distinct CDR3 sequences, about a tenth of them seen once, and the ten largest clones take approximately 2.4%. Material: PBMCs. The receptors originated from a human donor in good health (CMV status not recorded). Some clones in this sample may be carry-over from other donors' samples. Each CDR3 is given with its conserved first and last residue. Fields, in order: clone size, J gene, D gene, V gene, CDR3 DNA, CDR3 protein. D genes are given only for firm matches. Only some rows state a clone size, as once, few, many or a class for expanded clones.

many TRBJ2-3 . TRBV25-1 TGTGCCAGCAGTGAGACGTCTTACACAGATACGCAGTATTTT CASSETSYTDTQYF
few TRBJ2-7 . TRBV6-1 TGTGCCAGCAGTCTTAACAGCGTCTCCTACGAGCAGTACTTC CASSLNSVSYEQYF
many TRBJ2-5 TRBD2 TRBV6-1 TGTGCCAGCAGTTGGGGACGGGGGACGGGAGGAGAGACCCAGTACTTC CASSWGRGTGGETQYF
. TRBJ2-7 TRBD2 TRBV6-2/TRBV6-3 TGTGCCAGCAGTCAACTAGCGGGCGCCATCTACGAGCAGTACTTC CASSQLAGAIYEQYF
many TRBJ2-3 . TRBV19 TGTGCCAGTAGTCCCCCGGGAAGGTTTACAGATACGCAGTATTTT CASSPPGRFTDTQYF
many TRBJ2-3 . TRBV28 TGTGCCAGCAGTCCCCCCCGCGATACGCAGTATTTT CASSPPRDTQYF
many TRBJ2-1 . TRBV7-9 TGTGCCAGCAGCTTAAGTTACGGGACCTCCTACAATGAGCAGTTCTTC CASSLSYGTSYNEQFF
many TRBJ1-2 . TRBV7-2 TGTGCCAGCAGCTCCGAGGCTGGGAATTGGGGCTACACCTTC CASSSEAGNWGYTF
few TRBJ2-1 . TRBV10-3 TGTGCCATCACCACGAGGAGCCCGAGCTCCTACAATGAGCAGTTCTTC CAITTRSPSSYNEQFF
. TRBJ2-1 TRBD2 TRBV20-1 TGCAGTGCTATGGATCAGCGGGGGGGCTCCTACAATGAGCAGTTCTTC CSAMDQRGGSYNEQFF
many TRBJ1-5 . TRBV20-1 TGCAGTGCTAGATGGACGGGGGATAATCAGCCCCAGCATTTT CSARWTGDNQPQHF
many TRBJ1-1 TRBD1 TRBV7-2 TGTGCCAGCAGCCCAGACAGGGTGGGAAGGACTGAAGCTTTCTTT CASSPDRVGRTEAFF
many TRBJ1-5 TRBD1 TRBV7-8 TGTGCCAGCAGCGACCCGACAGGGTTTCAGCCCCAGCATTTT CASSDPTGFQPQHF
many TRBJ2-4 . TRBV4-3 TGCGCCAGCAGCCAAGATAGAGGCAGGGACGTTCAGTACTTC CASSQDRGRDVQYF
many TRBJ2-5 TRBD2 TRBV28 TGTGCCAGCAGTTTATTCAGGCTAGCGGGGAGATTTTACCAAGAGACCCAGTACTTC CASSLFRLAGRFYQETQYF
many TRBJ2-5 . TRBV6-1 TGTGCCAGCGCCCCACTTGGCGAGACCCAGTACTTC CASAPLGETQYF
many TRBJ2-5 . TRBV29-1 TGCAGCGTTCCCTTAAGTGTAGTAGAGAGCCAGTACTTC CSVPLSVVESQYF
few TRBJ2-1 . TRBV6-2/TRBV6-3 TGTGCCAGCACCGACAGATACGATTACAATGAGCAGTTCTTC CASTDRYDYNEQFF
many TRBJ1-1 TRBD1 TRBV6-2/TRBV6-3 TGTGCCAGCAGTCGCACAGGGGGCGTCACTGAAGCTTTCTTT CASSRTGGVTEAFF
many TRBJ2-1 . TRBV6-2/TRBV6-3 TGTGCCAGCACCCCAGAACCGACAGGGAGGATCGACCCCCACTCCTACAATGAGCAGTTCTTC CASTPEPTGRIDPHSYNEQFF
many TRBJ1-5 . TRBV20-1 TGCAGTGCTAGGGGGGGTGCCGGATATAGCAATCAGCCCCAGCATTTT CSARGGAGYSNQPQHF
many TRBJ2-3 . TRBV2 TGTGCCAGCAGTATAGTTTCAGATACGCAGTATTTT CASSIVSDTQYF
many TRBJ2-1 . TRBV6-2/TRBV6-3 TGTGCCAGCAGCAACCGACAGACTCAATACTACAATGAGCAGTTCTTC CASSNRQTQYYNEQFF
few TRBJ2-3 . TRBV20-1 TGCAGTGCTAGATTCCTACGACCCGGAGCGGGAGATACGCAGTATTTT CSARFLRPGAGDTQYF
many TRBJ2-1 TRBD1 TRBV19 TGTGCCAGTAGTACCCAGGGGGCACAGTACAATGAGCAGTTCTTC CASSTQGAQYNEQFF
many TRBJ1-2 . TRBV7-9 TGTGCCAGCAGTTTCGAACCTTTACAATTCTATGGCTACACCTTC CASSFEPLQFYGYTF
few TRBJ2-2 . TRBV19 TGTGCCAGCACCGATGGACAGACCATGACCGGGGAGCTGTTTTTT CASTDGQTMTGELFF
many TRBJ1-1 TRBD1 TRBV14 TGTGCCAGCAGCGGACAGGTTGGGATTGAAGCTTTCTTT CASSGQVGIEAFF
few TRBJ1-5 TRBD1 TRBV12-3/TRBV12-4 TGTGCCAGCAGTTTAGCCCAGGACAGGGGCCGGAATCAGCCCCAGCATTTT CASSLAQDRGRNQPQHF
few TRBJ2-1 . TRBV27 TGTGCCAGCAGTTTAGATTGGGGGGCAATGTACAATGAGCAGTTCTTC CASSLDWGAMYNEQFF
many TRBJ2-2 . TRBV6-5 TGTGCCAGCACCCCTGTAAGGACCGGGGAGCTGTTTTTT CASTPVRTGELFF
. TRBJ2-1 . TRBV10-3 TGTGCCATCAGCGGTAGAGAGGCTAGTACTACGAATGAGCAGTTCTTC CAISGREASTTNEQFF
many TRBJ2-1 . TRBV6-6 TGTGCCAGCAGTTCCGGGCGATACAATGAGCAGTTCTTC CASSSGRYNEQFF
many TRBJ1-4 TRBD1 TRBV7-2 TGTGCCAGCAGCCGGGGACAGGGCAGGGAAAAACTGTTTTTT CASSRGQGREKLFF
. TRBJ1-5 . TRBV6-5 TGTGCCAGCAGGATAGGCAATCAGCCCCAGCATTTT CASRIGNQPQHF
many TRBJ1-2 TRBD1 TRBV14 TGTGCCAGCAGCCAAGTAGGGACAGCATATTATGGCTACACCTTC CASSQVGTAYYGYTF
. TRBJ2-1 . TRBV7-9 TGTGCCAGCAGTCCTACAGCGACCAGCTCCTACAATGAGCAGTTCTTC CASSPTATSSYNEQFF
many TRBJ2-5 . TRBV7-2 TGTGCCAGCAGCTCGGACGTCCGGCGGGCTGGGTCCAAAGAGACCCAGTACTTC CASSSDVRRAGSKETQYF
many TRBJ1-6 . TRBV20-1 TGCAGTGCTAGAGATTGGAGCATGGGTGAATTTTCACCCCTCCACTTT CSARDWSMGEFSPLHF